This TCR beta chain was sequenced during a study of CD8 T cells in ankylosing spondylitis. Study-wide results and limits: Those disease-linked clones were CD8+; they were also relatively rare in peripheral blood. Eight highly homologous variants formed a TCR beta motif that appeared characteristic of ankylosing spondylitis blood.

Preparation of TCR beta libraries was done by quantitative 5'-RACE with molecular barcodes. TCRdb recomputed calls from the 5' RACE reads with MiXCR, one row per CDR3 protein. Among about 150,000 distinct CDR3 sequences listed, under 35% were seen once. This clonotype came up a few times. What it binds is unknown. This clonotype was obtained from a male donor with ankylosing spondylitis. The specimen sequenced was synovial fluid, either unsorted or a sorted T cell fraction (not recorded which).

CDR3 coding DNA: TGTGCCAGCAAGGCCGGGACAGGGGGATACGAGCAGTACTTC. Its translation is CASKAGTGGYEQYF. The chain combines TRBV12-3 or TRBV12-4 with TRBJ2-7; 11 nucleotides match TRBD1. J was trimmed by 4 bases and V by 7 bases; bases with no gene match: 6. The CDR3 consists of 14 residues.